These 23 T cell receptor beta chains were all obtained from the same sample, sequenced in a study of T cell repertoires in cytomegalovirus infection. In TCRdb, the reads were re-called with MiXCR into one record per CDR3 protein. The repertoire consists of 500,000 to 600,000 distinct CDR3 sequences, with 15% to 20% occurring once and the leading ten covering 20% to 30%. The sample taken for sequencing was CD8+ T cells from PBMCs. These receptors all come from a human donor in good health (CMV status not recorded). Some clones in this sample may be carry-over from other donors' samples.

This clonotype was seen at least ten times. The chain links TRBV11-2 to TRBJ1-6, with D possibly TRBD1 on 5 matching bases. The germline CDR1 and CDR2 sequences are SGHAT and FQNNGV. The CDR3 is 15 residues long. V lost 8 bases and J lost 4, with 15 bases in between. The CDR3 DNA is TGTGCCAGCGAGGGAGGGGACGGATATAATTCACCCCTCCACTTT. Protein: CASEGGDGYNSPLHF. Based on the CDR3 plus reference TRBV11-2 and TRBJ1-6, the full variable domain is EAGVAQSPRYKIIEKRQSVAFWCNPISGHATLYWYQQILGQGPKLLIQFQNNGVVDDSQLPKDRFSAERLKGVDSTLKIQPAKLEDSAVYLCASEGGDGYNSPLHFGNGTRLTVT.

This clonotype turned up a few times. For the CDR3, the DNA is TGCAGTGCAAAGCAGCTAATCACCTCCAATGAGCAGTTCTTC. It specifies CSAKQLITSNEQFF. The chain joins TRBV20-1 to TRBJ2-1; the D is unclear. The CDR3 contains 14 residues. CDR1 and CDR2 from the germline V gene are DFQATT and SNEGSKA (reference sequence). V shed 6 bases and J shed 6 bases, with 18 bases lying between them.

This clonotype was detected many times. This chain links TRBV11-2 with TRBJ1-6; tentatively, D is TRBD1 (6 bases). In germline, CDR1 is SGHAT, CDR2 FQNNGV. The CDR3 consists of 15 residues. With 5 bases removed from V and 7 bases from J, the gap between germline ends came to 15 bases. Written as DNA, the CDR3 is TGTGCCAGCAGCCAAAGACAGGAGACGAATTCACCCCTCCACTTT. Translation gives CASSQRQETNSPLHF.

The V call is TRBV19, the J call TRBJ2-1; D possibly corresponds to TRBD2 (6 bases). The CDR3 consists of 13 residues. The V and J ends lost 7 bases and 6 bases respectively, with 13 bases between them. Germline V gene sequence: CDR1 LNHDA, CDR2 SQIVND (reference sequence). The CDR3 bases are TGTGCCAGTAACCTCCGGGGGAGCAATGAGCAGTTCTTC. Encoded protein: CASNLRGSNEQFF.

About this clonotype itself: This clone may be a read error of a much larger clone one base away. This chain joins TRBV7-4 and TRBJ1-6, with D unclear. CDR3 size: 14 residues. Germline CDR1 reads SGHVT; CDR2 reads SQSDAQ. The CDR3 nucleotides read TGTGCCAGCAGCTCAACACGTCCCGATTCATCCCTCCACTTT. The encoded protein is CASSSTRPDSSLHF.

V and J are TRBV15 and TRBJ2-5, with D maybe TRBD2 (5 bases). The CDR3 is 16 amino acids. V lost 0 bases to trimming and J lost 1 base, with 12 bases between them. Looked up from germline, CDR1 is LNHNV and CDR2 is YYDKDF (reference sequence). CDR3 loop: CATSREGDGLQETQYF. For the CDR3, the DNA is TGTGCCACCAGCAGAGAGGGAGACGGCCTCCAAGAGACCCAGTACTTC.

Turning to this clonotype: A read error may explain this, as a much larger clone is one base away. The chain has TRBV27 and TRBJ1-2; the D gene is possibly TRBD1 (5 bases). The CDR3 totals 15 residues. The germline CDR1 and CDR2 sequences are MNHEY and SMNVEV (reference sequence). The CDR3 region has the DNA TGTACCAGCAGTGGGACCTCGACGGGACTAAGGGGCTACACCTTC. Translating it yields CTSSGTSTGLRGYTF.

This clonotype was counted a few times. The chain recombines TRBV29-1 with TRBJ2-7; tentatively, D is TRBD1 (5 bases). CDR1 and CDR2 from the germline V gene are SQVTM and ANQGSEA. Between the trimmed V and J ends, which lost 6 bases and 3 bases, there was a span of 15 bases. The CDR3 has 13 amino acids. Written as DNA, the CDR3 is TGCAGCGTGGCGAAAGGGGATCGCTACGAGCAGTACTTC. It is translated as CSVAKGDRYEQYF.

V usage is TRBV18 and J usage is TRBJ1-4; 8 bases align to TRBD1. The CDR3 sequence is 18 residues long. With V trimmed by 0 bases and J by 0 bases, 6 bases remained unmatched. The germline V gene has CDR1 KGHSH and CDR2 LQKENI. CDR3 sequence reads: CASSPPEGQGATNEKLFF. The CDR3 DNA reads TGTGCCAGCTCACCACCGGAAGGACAGGGCGCAACTAATGAAAAACTGTTTTTT.

This clonotype has a count of ten or more. The V call is TRBV4-1, the J call TRBJ2-3; a weak D match, TRBD2 (7 bases). This CDR3 is built from 18 residues. Germline assignment: CDR1 MGHRA and CDR2 YSYEKL. Deletions cut 4 bases from V and 6 bases from J, with 26 bases between. The CDR3 DNA is TGCGCCAGCAGCCTCCTACCCGCGGGGGCCGGGTTAAGCGATACGCAGTATTTT. Protein product: CASSLLPAGAGLSDTQYF.

This clonotype has at least ten counts. The chain has TRBV7-3 and TRBJ2-7, with 14 nucleotides matching TRBD2. CDR1 and CDR2 (germline): SGHTA, FQGTGA. V lost 5 bases and J lost 6; bases outside the gene matches: 3. The CDR3 contains 14 residues. The CDR3 here is CASSPGLAGGEQYF. CDR3 nucleotides: TGTGCCAGCAGCCCAGGACTAGCGGGAGGCGAGCAGTACTTC.

In its sample, this clonotype was seen many times. Here the CDR3 reads CATSREGLGTTSYNEQFF. The CDR3 coding sequence is TGTGCCACCAGCAGAGAGGGATTAGGGACCACATCCTACAATGAGCAGTTCTTC. J is TRBJ2-1 and V is TRBV15; D may correspond to TRBD1 or TRBD2 (5 bases each). The length of the CDR3 is 18 residues. Germline V gene data show CDR1 as LNHNV and CDR2 as YYDKDF (reference sequence). Trimming took 0 bases from V and 1 from J, leaving 16 bases between them.

This clonotype was picked up a small number of times. The CDR3 spells CASRYRDNHSNQPQHF. CDR3 sequence (DNA): TGTGCCAGCAGGTACAGGGACAACCATAGCAATCAGCCCCAGCATTTT. The chain couples TRBV6-8 to TRBJ1-5, with D tentatively TRBD1 (6 bases). V was trimmed by 6 bases and J by 0 bases, leaving 15 bases between them. Germline values: CDR1 MNHGY, CDR2 SAAAGT. This CDR3 is built from 16 residues.

This clonotype appeared many times. V gene TRBV27 combines with J gene TRBJ1-2; TRBD1 matches 9 bases. CDR1 and CDR2 (germline): MNHEY, SMNVEV (reference sequence). Unmatched junction bases numbered 5, after V lost 3 bases and J lost 0 bases. The CDR3 has 16 residues. CDR3 bases: TGTGCCAGCAGTTTGACAGGGGGACTAACTAACTATGGCTACACCTTC. Its translation is CASSLTGGLTNYGYTF.

This clonotype was counted many times. The gene calls are TRBV12-3 or TRBV12-4 and TRBJ2-7; D is perhaps TRBD2 (5 bases). The V and J ends lost 6 bases and 1 base respectively, with 19 bases between them. The CDR3 totals 16 residues. DNA for the CDR3: TGTGCCAGCAGCTCATACCCTTGGGGAGAGTCCTACGAGCAGTACTTC. It is translated as CASSSYPWGESYEQYF.

The V and J genes are TRBV2 and TRBJ2-7, with 10 nucleotides matching TRBD1. The germline CDR1 and CDR2 sequences are SNHLY and FYNNEI. With V trimmed by 6 bases and J by 6 bases, 5 bases remained unmatched. The CDR3 spans 13 residues. This CDR3 is CASRGTGDSEQYF. The CDR3 nucleotides read TGTGCCAGCAGGGGGACAGGGGATAGCGAGCAGTACTTC.

This clonotype was counted between two and nine times. V usage is TRBV7-9 and J usage is TRBJ2-5, with TRBD2 matching over 10 bases. The V gene end was trimmed by 2 bases and the J gene end by 3 bases; junction bases not matched to a gene: 21. The germline CDR1 and CDR2 sequences are SEHNR and FQNEAQ (reference sequence). CDR3 size: 21 residues. Here the CDR3 reads CASSLWALGSSQRGGKETQYF. The CDR3 coding sequence is TGTGCCAGCAGCTTATGGGCCTTAGGCTCTTCCCAGCGGGGGGGCAAAGAGACCCAGTACTTC.

The V call is TRBV27, the J call TRBJ1-1, with 9 bases that match TRBD1. The ends lost 6 bases at V and 6 bases at J; junction bases unmatched: 8. The germline CDR1 and CDR2 sequences are MNHEY and SMNVEV (reference sequence). This CDR3 has 14 residues. DNA for the CDR3: TGTGCCAGCAGCCGGGGACAGGGTTTCCCTGAAGCTTTCTTT. It specifies CASSRGQGFPEAFF.

The V gene is TRBV29-1, the J gene TRBJ1-2, with TRBD1 matching over 7 bases. The CDR3 totals 13 residues. V was clipped by 6 bases and J by 0 bases; unmatched bases: 4. Germline-derived CDR1 and CDR2 are SQVTM and ANQGSEA. In DNA, the CDR3 is TGCAGCGTGGCGGGACAGCCTAACTATGGCTACACCTTC. This gives the protein CSVAGQPNYGYTF.

This clonotype came up many times. The genes are TRBV7-3 and TRBJ2-2; D is unresolved. The V gene's germline CDR1 is SGHTA and CDR2 FQGTGA. V lost 0 bases and J lost 6, with 5 bases in between. CDR3 length: 13 residues. CDR3 coding DNA: TGTGCCAGCAGCTTAACGATGTCCGGGGAGCTGTTTTTT. Its protein product is CASSLTMSGELFF.

This clonotype was seen a handful of times. V and J are TRBV19 and TRBJ1-5; no firm D call. The CDR3 totals 15 residues. The V gene lost 6 bases and the J gene lost 5 bases, with 17 bases spanning the gap. Looked up from germline, CDR1 is LNHDA and CDR2 is SQIVND (reference sequence). The CDR3 protein is CASRETERSDQPQHF. The DNA of the CDR3 is TGTGCCAGTAGAGAGACGGAGCGCTCGGATCAGCCCCAGCATTTT.

There are many counts of this clonotype. The V and J genes are TRBV20-1 and TRBJ2-5, with D possibly matching TRBD2 (6 bases). CDR1 and CDR2 from the germline V gene are DFQATT and SNEGSKA (reference sequence). The CDR3 sequence is 15 residues long. Trimming shortened V by 3 bases and J by 0 bases, and 14 bases separated the two germline ends. CDR3 bases: TGCAGTGCTAGCGTTCCCCGGGACTACCAAGAGACCCAGTACTTC. Residues: CSASVPRDYQETQYF.

This chain connects TRBV29-1 to TRBJ2-6; tentative D call: TRBD2 (6 bases). Germline CDR1 is SQVTM and CDR2 is ANQGSEA. V lost 4 bases and J 0 bases, leaving 10 bases between the germline ends. The CDR3 contains 15 residues. In DNA form, the CDR3 reads TGCAGCGTTGCGGGGGAGAGCTCTGGGGCCAACGTCCTGACTTTC. Residues: CSVAGESSGANVLTF.